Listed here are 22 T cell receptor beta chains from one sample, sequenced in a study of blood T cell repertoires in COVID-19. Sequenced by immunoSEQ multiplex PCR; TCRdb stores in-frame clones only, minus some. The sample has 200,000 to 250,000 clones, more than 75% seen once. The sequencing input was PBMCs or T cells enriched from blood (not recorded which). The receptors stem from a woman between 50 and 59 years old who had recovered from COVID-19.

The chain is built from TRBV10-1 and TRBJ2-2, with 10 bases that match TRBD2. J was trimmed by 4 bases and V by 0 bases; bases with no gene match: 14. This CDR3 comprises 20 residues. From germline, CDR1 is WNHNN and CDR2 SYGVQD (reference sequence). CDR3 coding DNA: TGCGCCAGCAGTGAGTCGATTCTTCCGACTAGCGGGTTTTTCACCGGGGAGCTGTTTTTT. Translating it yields CASSESILPTSGFFTGELFF.

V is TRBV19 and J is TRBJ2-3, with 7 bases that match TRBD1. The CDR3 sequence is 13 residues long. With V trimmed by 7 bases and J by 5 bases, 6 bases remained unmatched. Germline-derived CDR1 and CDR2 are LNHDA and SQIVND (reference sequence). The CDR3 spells CASTATGLDTQYF. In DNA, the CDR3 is TGTGCCAGTACGGCGACAGGGTTAGATACGCAGTATTTT.

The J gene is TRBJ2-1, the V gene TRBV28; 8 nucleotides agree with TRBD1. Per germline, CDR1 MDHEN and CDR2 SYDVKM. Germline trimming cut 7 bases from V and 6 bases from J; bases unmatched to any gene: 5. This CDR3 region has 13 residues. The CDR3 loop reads CASTVTGGNEQFF. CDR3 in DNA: TGTGCCAGCACCGTTACAGGGGGCAATGAGCAGTTCTTC.

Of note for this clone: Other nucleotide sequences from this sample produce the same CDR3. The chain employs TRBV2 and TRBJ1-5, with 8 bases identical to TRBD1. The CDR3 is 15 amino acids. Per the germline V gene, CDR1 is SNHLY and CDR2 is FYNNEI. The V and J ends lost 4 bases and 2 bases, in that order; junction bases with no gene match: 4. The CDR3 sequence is CASSGTGNRNQPQHF. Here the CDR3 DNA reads TGTGCCAGCAGTGGGACAGGGAATCGCAATCAGCCCCAGCATTTT.

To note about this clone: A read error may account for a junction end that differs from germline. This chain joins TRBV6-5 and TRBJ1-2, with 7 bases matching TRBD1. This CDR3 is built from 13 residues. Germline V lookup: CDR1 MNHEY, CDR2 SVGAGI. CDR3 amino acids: CASTDRDSGWSHF. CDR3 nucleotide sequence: TGTGCCAGCACCGATCGGGACAGCGGTTGGTCCCACTTC.

CDR3 sequence: CASSTSGRRDTGELFF. DNA of the CDR3: TGTGCCAGCAGCACCAGCGGGAGGCGTGACACCGGGGAGCTGTTTTTT. The J gene is TRBJ2-2, the V gene TRBV5-4; 9 positions agree with TRBD2. V lost 4 bases to trimming and J lost 3 bases; unmatched junction nucleotides: 7. CDR1 and CDR2 from the germline V gene are SGHNT and YYREEE (reference sequence). This CDR3 spans 16 amino acids.

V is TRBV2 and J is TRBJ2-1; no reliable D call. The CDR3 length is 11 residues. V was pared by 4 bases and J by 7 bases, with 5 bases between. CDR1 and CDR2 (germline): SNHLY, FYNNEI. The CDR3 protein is CASSVQNEQFF. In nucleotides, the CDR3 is TGTGCCAGCAGTGTACAAAATGAGCAGTTCTTC.

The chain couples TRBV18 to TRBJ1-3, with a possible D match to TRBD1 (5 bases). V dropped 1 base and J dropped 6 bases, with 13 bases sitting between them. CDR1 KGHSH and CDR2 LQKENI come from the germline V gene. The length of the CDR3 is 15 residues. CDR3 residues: CASSPRTPQLNTIYF. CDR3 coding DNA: TGTGCCAGCTCACCACGGACACCCCAGCTAAACACCATATATTTT.

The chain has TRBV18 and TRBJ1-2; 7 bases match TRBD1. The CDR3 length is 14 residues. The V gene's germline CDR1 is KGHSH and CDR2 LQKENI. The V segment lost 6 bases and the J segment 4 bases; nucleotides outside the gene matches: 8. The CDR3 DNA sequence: TGTGCCAGCTCGTCTCGACAGGGCTCCTATGGCTACACCTTC. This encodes CASSSRQGSYGYTF. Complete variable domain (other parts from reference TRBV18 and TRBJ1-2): NAGVMQNPRHLVRRRGQEARLRCSPMKGHSHVYWYRQLPEEGLKFMVYLQKENIIDESGMPKERFSAEFPKEGPSILRIQQVVRGDSAAYFCASSSRQGSYGYTFGSGTRLTVV.

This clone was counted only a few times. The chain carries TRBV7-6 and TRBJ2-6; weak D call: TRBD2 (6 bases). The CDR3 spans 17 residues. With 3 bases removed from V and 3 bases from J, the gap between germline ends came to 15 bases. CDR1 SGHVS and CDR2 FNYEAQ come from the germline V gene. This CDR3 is CASSFSKEGGGANVLTF. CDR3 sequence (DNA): TGTGCCAGCAGCTTTTCGAAGGAGGGTGGTGGGGCCAACGTCCTGACTTTC.

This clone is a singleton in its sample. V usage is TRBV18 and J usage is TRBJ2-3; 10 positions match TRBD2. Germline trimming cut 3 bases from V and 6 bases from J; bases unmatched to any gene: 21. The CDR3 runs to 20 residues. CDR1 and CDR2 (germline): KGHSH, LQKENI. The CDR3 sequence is CASSPPASGSVTGSYDTQYF. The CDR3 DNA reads TGTGCCAGCTCACCTCCGGCTAGCGGGAGTGTCACAGGTTCGTACGATACGCAGTATTTT.

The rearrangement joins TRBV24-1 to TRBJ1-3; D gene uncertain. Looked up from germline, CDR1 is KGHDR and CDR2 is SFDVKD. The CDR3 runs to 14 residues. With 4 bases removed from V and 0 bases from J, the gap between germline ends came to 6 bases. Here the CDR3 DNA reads TGTGCCACCAGTGAGTCGGGCTCTGGAAACACCATATATTTT. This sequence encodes CATSESGSGNTIYF.

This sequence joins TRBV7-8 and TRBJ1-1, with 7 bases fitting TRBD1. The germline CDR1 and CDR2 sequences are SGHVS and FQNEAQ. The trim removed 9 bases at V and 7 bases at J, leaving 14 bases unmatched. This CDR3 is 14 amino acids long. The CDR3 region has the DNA TGTGCCAGTGCCGTTCGGGACAGTGTTTATGAAGCTTTCTTT. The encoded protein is CASAVRDSVYEAFF. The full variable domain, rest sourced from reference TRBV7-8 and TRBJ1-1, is GAGVSQSPRYKVAKRGQDVALRCDPISGHVSLFWYQQALGQGPEFLTYFQNEAQLDKSGLPSDRFFAERPEGSVSTLKIQRTQQEDSAVYLCASAVRDSVYEAFFGQGTRLTVV.

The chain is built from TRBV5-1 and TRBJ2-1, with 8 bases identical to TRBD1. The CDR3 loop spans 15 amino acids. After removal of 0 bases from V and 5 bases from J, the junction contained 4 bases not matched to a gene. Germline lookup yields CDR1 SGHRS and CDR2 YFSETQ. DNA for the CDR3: TGCGCCAGCAGCTTGGACAGGGGGGCTAACAATGAGCAGTTCTTC. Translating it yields CASSLDRGANNEQFF.

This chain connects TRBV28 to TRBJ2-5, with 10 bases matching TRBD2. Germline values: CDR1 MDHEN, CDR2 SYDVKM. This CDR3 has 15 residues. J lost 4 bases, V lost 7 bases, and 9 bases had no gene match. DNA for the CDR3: TGTGCCAGCATTGATAGCGGGAGGATAGGAGAGACCCAGTACTTC. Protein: CASIDSGRIGETQYF. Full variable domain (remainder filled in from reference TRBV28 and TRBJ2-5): DVKVTQSSRYLVKRTGEKVFLECVQDMDHENMFWYRQDPGLGLRLIYFSYDVKMKEKGDIPEGYSVSREKKERFSLILESASTNQTSMYLCASIDSGRIGETQYFGPGTRLLVL.

The CDR3 here is CASRSTGGNTEAFF. For the CDR3, the DNA is TGCGCCAGCAGATCGACAGGGGGCAACACTGAAGCTTTCTTT. V usage is TRBV5-1 and J usage is TRBJ1-1, with 10 bases fitting TRBD1. Germline loops: CDR1 SGHRS, CDR2 YFSETQ. CDR3 length equals 14 residues. The ends lost 5 bases at V and 2 bases at J; junction bases unmatched: 3.

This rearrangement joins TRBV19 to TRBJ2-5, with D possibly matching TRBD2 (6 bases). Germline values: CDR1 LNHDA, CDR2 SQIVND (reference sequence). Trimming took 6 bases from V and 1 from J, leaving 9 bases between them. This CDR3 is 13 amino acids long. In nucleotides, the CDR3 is TGTGCCAGTAGGGAGGGGTTCCAAGAGACCCAGTACTTC. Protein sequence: CASREGFQETQYF. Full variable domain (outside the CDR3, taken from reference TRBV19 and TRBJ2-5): DGGITQSPKYLFRKEGQNVTLSCEQNLNHDAMYWYRQDPGQGLRLIYYSQIVNDFQKGDIAEGYSVSREKKESFPLTVTSAQKNPTAFYLCASREGFQETQYFGPGTRLLVL.

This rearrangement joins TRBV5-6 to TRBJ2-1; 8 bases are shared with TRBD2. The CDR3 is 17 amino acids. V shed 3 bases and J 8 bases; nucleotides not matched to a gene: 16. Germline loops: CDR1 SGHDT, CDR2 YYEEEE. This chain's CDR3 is CASSSLVRIAGSDEQFF. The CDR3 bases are TGTGCCAGCAGCTCCCTAGTTCGAATAGCGGGATCCGATGAGCAGTTCTTC.

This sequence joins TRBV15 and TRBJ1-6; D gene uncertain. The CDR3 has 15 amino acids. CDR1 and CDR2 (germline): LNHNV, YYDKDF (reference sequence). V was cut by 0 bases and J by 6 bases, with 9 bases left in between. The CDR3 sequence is CATSREQTSNSPLHF. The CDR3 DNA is TGTGCCACCAGCAGAGAGCAGACTAGTAATTCACCCCTCCACTTT.

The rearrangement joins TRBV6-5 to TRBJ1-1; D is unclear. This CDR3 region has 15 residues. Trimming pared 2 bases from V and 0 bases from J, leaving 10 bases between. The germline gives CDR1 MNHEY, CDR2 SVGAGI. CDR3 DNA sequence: TGTGCCAGCAGTTACGATCGCAGAATGAACACTGAAGCTTTCTTT. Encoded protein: CASSYDRRMNTEAFF.

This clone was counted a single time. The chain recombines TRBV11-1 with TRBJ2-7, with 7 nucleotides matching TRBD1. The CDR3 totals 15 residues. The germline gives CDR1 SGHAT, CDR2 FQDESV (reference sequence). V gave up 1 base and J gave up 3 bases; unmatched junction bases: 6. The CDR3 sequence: CASSLGVGGYYEQYF. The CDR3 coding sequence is TGTGCCAGCAGCTTAGGTGTAGGGGGCTACTACGAGCAGTACTTC.

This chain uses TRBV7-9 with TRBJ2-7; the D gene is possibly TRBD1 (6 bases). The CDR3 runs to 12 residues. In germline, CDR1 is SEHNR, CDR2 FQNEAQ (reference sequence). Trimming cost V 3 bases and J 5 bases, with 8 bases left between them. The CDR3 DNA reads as TGTGCCAGCAGCTTTCCAGGGGACGAGCAGTACTTC. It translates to CASSFPGDEQYF.